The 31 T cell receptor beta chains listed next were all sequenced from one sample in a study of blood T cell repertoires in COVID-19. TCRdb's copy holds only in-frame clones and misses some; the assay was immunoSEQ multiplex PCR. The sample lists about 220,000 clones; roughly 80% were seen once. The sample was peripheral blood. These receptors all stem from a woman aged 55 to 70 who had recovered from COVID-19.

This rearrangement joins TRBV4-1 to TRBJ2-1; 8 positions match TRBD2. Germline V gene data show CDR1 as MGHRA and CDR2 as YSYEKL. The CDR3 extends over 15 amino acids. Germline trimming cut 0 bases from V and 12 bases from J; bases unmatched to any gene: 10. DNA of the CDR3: TGCGCCAGCAGCCAAGATTACGGGGGACTAGTAGGGCAGTTCTTC. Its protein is CASSQDYGGLVGQFF.

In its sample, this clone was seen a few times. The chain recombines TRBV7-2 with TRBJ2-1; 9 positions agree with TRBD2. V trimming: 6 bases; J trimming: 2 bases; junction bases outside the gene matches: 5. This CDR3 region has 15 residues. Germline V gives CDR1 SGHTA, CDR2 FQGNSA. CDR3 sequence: CASRAGGPTYNEQFF. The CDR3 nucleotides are TGTGCCAGCAGGGCGGGGGGGCCCACCTACAATGAGCAGTTCTTC.

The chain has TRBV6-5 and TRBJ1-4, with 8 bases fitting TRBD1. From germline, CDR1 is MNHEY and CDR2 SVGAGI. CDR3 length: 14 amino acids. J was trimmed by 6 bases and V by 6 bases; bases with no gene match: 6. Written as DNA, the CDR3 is TGTGCCAGCAGCCGGGACAGGTTTTATGAAAAACTGTTTTTT. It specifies CASSRDRFYEKLFF.

The chain's CDR3 is CASSVGQGHYGYTF. CDR3 in DNA: TGTGCCAGCAGCGTAGGACAGGGCCACTATGGCTACACCTTC. J is TRBJ1-2 and V is TRBV5-5; TRBD1 matches 8 bases. Germline CDR1 reads SGHKS; CDR2 reads YYEKEE (reference sequence). Trimming took 4 bases from V and 3 from J; bases not matched to a gene: 5. The CDR3 contains 14 residues.

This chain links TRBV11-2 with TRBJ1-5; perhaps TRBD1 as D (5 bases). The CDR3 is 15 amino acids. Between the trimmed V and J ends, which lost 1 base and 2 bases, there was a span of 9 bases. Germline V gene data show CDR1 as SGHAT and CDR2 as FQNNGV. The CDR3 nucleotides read TGTGCCAGCAGCTTAGTGGGGGGGGGCAATCAGCCCCAGCATTTT. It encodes CASSLVGGGNQPQHF.

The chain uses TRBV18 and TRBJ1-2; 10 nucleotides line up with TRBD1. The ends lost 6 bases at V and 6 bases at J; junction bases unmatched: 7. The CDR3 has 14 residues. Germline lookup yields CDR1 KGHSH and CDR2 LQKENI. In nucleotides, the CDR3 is TGTGCCAGCTCGCAAGACAGGGGGCGAGATGGCTACACCTTC. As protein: CASSQDRGRDGYTF.

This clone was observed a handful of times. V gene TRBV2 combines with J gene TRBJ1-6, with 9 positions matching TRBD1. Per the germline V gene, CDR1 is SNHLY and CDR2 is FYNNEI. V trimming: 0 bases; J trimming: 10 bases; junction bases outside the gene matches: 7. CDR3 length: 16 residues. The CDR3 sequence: CASSEADRGADSPLHF. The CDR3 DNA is TGTGCCAGCAGTGAAGCGGACAGGGGCGCGGACTCACCCCTCCACTTT.

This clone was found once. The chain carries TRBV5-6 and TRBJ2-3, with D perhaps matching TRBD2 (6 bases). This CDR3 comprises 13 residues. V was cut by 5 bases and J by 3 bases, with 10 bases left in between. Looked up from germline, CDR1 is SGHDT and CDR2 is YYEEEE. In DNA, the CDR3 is TGTGCCAGCAGGGGGGGTAGAACAGATACGCAGTATTTT. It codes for CASRGGRTDTQYF.

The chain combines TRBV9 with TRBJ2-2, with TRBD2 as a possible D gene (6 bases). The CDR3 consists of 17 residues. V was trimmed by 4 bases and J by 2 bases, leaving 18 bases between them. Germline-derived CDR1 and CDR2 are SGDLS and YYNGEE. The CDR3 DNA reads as TGTGCCAGCAGCCCCCACCTGGGACTGACCAACACCGGGGAGCTGTTTTTT. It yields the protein CASSPHLGLTNTGELFF.

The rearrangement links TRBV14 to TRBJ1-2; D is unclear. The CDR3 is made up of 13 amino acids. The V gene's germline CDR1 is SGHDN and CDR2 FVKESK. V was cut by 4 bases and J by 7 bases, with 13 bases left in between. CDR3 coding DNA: TGTGCCAGCAGCCGCTTGGGAGCCCCTGGCTACACCTTC. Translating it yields CASSRLGAPGYTF.

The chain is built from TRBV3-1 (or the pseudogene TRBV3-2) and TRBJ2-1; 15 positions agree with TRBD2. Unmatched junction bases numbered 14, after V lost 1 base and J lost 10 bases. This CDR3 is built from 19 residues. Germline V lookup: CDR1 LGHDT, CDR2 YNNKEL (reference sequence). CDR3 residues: CASSQVLPGLAGGEEEQFF. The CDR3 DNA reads TGTGCCAGCAGCCAAGTGCTCCCGGGACTAGCGGGGGGCGAGGAAGAGCAGTTCTTC.

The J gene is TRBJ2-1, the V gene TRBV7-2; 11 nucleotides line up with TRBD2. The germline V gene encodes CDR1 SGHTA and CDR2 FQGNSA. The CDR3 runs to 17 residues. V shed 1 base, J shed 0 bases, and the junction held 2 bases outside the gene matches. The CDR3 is CASSLVSGGASYNEQFF. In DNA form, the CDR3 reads TGTGCCAGCAGCTTAGTTAGCGGGGGGGCCTCCTACAATGAGCAGTTCTTC.

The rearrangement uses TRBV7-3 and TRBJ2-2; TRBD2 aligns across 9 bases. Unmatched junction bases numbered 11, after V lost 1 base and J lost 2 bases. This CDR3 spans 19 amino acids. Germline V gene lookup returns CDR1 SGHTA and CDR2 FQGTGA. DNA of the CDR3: TGTGCCAGCAGCTTAAGGGGAAATCCAGCGGGGGGAAACACCGGGGAGCTGTTTTTT. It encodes CASSLRGNPAGGNTGELFF.

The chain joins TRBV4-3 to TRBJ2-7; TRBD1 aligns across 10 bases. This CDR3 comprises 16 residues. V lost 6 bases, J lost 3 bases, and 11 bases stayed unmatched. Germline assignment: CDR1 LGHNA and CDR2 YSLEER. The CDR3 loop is CASSYSGTGEFYEQYF. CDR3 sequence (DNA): TGCGCCAGCAGTTACTCCGGGACAGGGGAATTCTACGAGCAGTACTTC.

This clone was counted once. Here the CDR3 reads CASSLGGLSMVEQFF. The CDR3 coding sequence is TGTGCCAGCAGCTTAGGGGGACTCTCGATGGTTGAGCAGTTCTTC. The gene calls are TRBV7-2 and TRBJ2-1; D may be TRBD2 (6 bases). V lost 1 base to trimming and J lost 9 bases, with 16 bases between them. The CDR3 is 15 amino acids. Germline V gives CDR1 SGHTA, CDR2 FQGNSA.

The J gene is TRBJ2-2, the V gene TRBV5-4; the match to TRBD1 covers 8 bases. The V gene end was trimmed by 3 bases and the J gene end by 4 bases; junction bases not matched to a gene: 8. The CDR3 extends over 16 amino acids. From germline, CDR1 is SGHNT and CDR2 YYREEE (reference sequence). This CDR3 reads CASSSGQGLSTGELFF. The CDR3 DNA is TGTGCCAGCAGCTCAGGACAGGGCTTAAGCACCGGGGAGCTGTTTTTT.

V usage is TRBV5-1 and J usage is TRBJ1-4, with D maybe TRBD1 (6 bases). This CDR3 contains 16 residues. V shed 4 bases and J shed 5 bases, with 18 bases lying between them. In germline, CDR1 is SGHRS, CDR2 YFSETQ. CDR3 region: CASSLAPTGRNEKLFF. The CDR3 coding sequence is TGCGCCAGCAGCCTCGCCCCCACAGGGCGAAATGAAAAACTGTTTTTT.

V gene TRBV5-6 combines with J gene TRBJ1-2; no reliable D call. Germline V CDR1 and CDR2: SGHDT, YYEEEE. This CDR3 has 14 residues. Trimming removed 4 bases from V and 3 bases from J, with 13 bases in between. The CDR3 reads CASSPGGLHYGYTF. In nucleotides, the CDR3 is TGTGCCAGCAGCCCCGGAGGGTTACACTATGGCTACACCTTC.

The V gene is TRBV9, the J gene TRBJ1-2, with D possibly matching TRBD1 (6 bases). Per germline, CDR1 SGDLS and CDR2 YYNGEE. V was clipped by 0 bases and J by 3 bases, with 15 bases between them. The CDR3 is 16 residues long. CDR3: CASSVGGGIYDYGYTF. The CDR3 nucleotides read TGTGCCAGCAGCGTAGGAGGGGGTATCTATGACTATGGCTACACCTTC.

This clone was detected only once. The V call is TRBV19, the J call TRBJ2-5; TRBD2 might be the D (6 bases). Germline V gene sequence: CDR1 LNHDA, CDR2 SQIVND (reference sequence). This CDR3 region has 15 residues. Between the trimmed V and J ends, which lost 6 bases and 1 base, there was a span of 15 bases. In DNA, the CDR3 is TGTGCCAGTAGACTAGGCGGGGCGACCCAAGAGACCCAGTACTTC. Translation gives CASRLGGATQETQYF. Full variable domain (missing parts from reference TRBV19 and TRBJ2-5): DGGITQSPKYLFRKEGQNVTLSCEQNLNHDAMYWYRQDPGQGLRLIYYSQIVNDFQKGDIAEGYSVSREKKESFPLTVTSAQKNPTAFYLCASRLGGATQETQYFGPGTRLLVL.

The CDR3 DNA sequence: TGCAGTGCTAGTAAGGTCCGCGGGGGATACAATGAGCAGTTCTTC. Its translation: CSASKVRGGYNEQFF. V usage is TRBV20-1 and J usage is TRBJ2-1; 7 bases are shared with TRBD2. Per germline, CDR1 DFQATT and CDR2 SNEGSKA (reference sequence). The CDR3 length is 15 residues. The J segment lost 4 bases and the V segment lost 3 bases, leaving 9 bases of the junction unmatched.

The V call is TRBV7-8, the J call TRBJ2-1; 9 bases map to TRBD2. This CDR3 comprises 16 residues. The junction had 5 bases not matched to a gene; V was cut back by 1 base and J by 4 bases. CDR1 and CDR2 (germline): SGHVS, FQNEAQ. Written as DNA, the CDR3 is TGTGCCAGCAGCTTAGTTCGCGGGGGGGTTTACAATGAGCAGTTCTTC. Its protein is CASSLVRGGVYNEQFF.

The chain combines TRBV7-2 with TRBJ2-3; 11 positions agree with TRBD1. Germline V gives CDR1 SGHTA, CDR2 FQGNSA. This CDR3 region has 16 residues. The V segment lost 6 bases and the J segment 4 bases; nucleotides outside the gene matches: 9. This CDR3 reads CASRRTGGFGADTQYF. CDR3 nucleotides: TGTGCCAGCAGACGGACAGGGGGCTTTGGAGCAGATACGCAGTATTTT. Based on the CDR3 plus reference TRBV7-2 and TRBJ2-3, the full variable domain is GAGVSQSPSNKVTEKGKDVELRCDPISGHTALYWYRQSLGQGLEFLIYFQGNSAPDKSGLPSDRFSAERTGGSVSTLTIQRTQQEDSAVYLCASRRTGGFGADTQYFGPGTRLTVL.

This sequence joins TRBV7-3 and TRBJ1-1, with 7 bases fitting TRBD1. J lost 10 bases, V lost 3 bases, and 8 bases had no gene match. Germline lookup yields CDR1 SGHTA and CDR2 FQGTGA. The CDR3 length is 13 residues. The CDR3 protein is CASSLGRGYGAFF. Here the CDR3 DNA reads TGTGCCAGCAGCTTGGGCAGGGGGTATGGAGCTTTCTTT.

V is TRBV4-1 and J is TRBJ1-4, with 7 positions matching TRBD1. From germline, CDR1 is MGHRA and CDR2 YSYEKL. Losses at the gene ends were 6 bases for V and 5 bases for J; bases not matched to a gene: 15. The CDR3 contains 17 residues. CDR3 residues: CASSFRRGRGENEKLFF. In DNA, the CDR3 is TGCGCCAGCAGTTTTCGGCGGGGCAGGGGGGAGAATGAAAAACTGTTTTTT.

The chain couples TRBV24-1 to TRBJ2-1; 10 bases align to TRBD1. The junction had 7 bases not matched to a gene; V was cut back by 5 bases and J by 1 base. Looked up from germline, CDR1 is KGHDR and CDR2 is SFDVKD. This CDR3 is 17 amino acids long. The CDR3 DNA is TGTGCCACCAGTGCTGCATCGGGACAGGGGTCCTACAATGAGCAGTTCTTC. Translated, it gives CATSAASGQGSYNEQFF.

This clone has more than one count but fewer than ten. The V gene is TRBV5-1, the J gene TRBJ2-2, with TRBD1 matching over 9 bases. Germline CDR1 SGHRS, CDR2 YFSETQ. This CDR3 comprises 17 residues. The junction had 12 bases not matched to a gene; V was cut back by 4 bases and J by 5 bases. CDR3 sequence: CASSPDRGLVVTGELFF. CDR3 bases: TGCGCCAGCAGCCCGGACAGGGGCCTTGTGGTGACCGGGGAGCTGTTTTTT.

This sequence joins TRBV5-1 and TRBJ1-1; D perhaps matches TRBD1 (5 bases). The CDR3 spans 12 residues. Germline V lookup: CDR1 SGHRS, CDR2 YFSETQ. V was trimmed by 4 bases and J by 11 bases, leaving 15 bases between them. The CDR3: CASSPIGVDAFF. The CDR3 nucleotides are TGCGCCAGCAGCCCCATAGGGGTTGACGCTTTCTTT.

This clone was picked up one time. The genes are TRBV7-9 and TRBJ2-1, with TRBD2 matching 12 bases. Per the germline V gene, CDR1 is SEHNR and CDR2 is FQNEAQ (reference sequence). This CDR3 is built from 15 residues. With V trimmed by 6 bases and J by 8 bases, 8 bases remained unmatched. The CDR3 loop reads CASRELAGGPDEQFF. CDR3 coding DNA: TGTGCCAGCAGGGAACTAGCGGGGGGTCCGGATGAGCAGTTCTTC.

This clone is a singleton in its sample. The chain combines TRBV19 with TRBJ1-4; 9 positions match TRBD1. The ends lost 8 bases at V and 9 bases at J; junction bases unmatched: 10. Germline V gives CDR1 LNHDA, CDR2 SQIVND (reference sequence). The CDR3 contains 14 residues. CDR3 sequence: CASDAGTGIKKLFF. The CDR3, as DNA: TGTGCCAGTGACGCCGGGACAGGGATTAAAAAACTGTTTTTT.

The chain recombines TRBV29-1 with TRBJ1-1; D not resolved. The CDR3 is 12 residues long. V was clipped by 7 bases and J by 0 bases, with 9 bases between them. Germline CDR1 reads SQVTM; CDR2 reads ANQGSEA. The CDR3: CSAERVNTEAFF. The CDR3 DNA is TGCAGCGCCGAGAGGGTGAACACTGAAGCTTTCTTT. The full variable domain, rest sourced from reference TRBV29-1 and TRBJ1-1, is SAVISQKPSRDICQRGTSLTIQCQVDSQVTMMFWYRQQPGQSLTLIATANQGSEATYESGFVIDKFPISRPNLTFSTLTVSNMSPEDSSIYLCSAERVNTEAFFGQGTRLTVV.